This entry describes one TCR beta chain. Antigen: not known. This sample was included in a study of cytomegalovirus exposure and HLA in healthy donors. The study ran its PCR with 60 Vbeta and 13 Jbeta primers. The assay was immunoSEQ multiplex PCR, and TCRdb's table has in-frame clones only and misses some. In the table there are fewer than 100,000 clones, approximately 69% of which are singletons. The CDR3 totals 15 residues. Germline lookup yields CDR1 SGHVS and CDR2 FQNEAQ. J gave up 3 bases and V 2 bases, and 4 bases lay outside the gene matches. Notes on the study in general: In vitro work confirmed that a few CMV-associated chains recognize CMV antigens.

This sequence joins TRBV7-8 and TRBJ2-5; 9 bases align to TRBD1. Sequencing was done on a sample of PBMCs. This sequence originates from a female donor in good health and CMV-seronegative. In DNA, the CDR3 is TGTGCCAGCAGCTTACGGGACAGGGTTAAAGAGACCCAGTACTTC. It yields the protein CASSLRDRVKETQYF.